A selection of T cell receptor beta chains follows, all from one sample in a study of shared clonotypes between healthy human individuals. The protocol was immunoSEQ multiplex PCR, while the TCRdb copy is restricted to in-frame clones and leaves out a portion. The sample lists roughly 640,000 clones, more than 95% occurring once. Sample: naive CD4+ T cells sorted from blood. The receptors come from a woman in her twenties or thirties in good health. CDR3s include the opening cysteine and the closing phenylalanine or tryptophan. The order of the fields is clone size, J gene, D gene, V gene, CDR3 DNA, CDR3 protein. D genes are given only for firm matches. Clone size is given for some rows only: seen once, a few or many times, or a class if the clone is expanded.

-,TRBJ2-1,TRBD2,TRBV28,TGTGCCAGCAGTTCCCCTTTAGCGGGAGCCTACAATGAGCAGTTCTTC,CASSSPLAGAYNEQFF
-,TRBJ1-1,-,TRBV6-5,TGTGCCAGCAGTTACCGGGAGCTGAACACTGAAGCTTTCTTT,CASSYRELNTEAFF
-,TRBJ2-1,TRBD2,TRBV7-8,TGTGCCAGCAGCATAAGCGGGAGCTCCTACAATGAGCAGTTCTTC,CASSISGSSYNEQFF
-,TRBJ1-2,-,TRBV6-5,TGTGCCAGCAGCCTCGACCGATTCTATGGCTACACCTTC,CASSLDRFYGYTF
-,TRBJ2-7,-,TRBV2,TGTGCCAGCAGTGAAAGGGGAGGGGGTTCCGAGCAGTACTTC,CASSERGGGSEQYF
-,TRBJ2-5,-,TRBV18,TGTGCCAGCAAACTGGGACGGGGCCAAGAGACCCAGTACTTC,CASKLGRGQETQYF
-,TRBJ2-7,-,TRBV28,TGTGCCACCGGGGGTCCCTACGAGCAGTACTTC,CATGGPYEQYF
-,TRBJ1-5,-,TRBV15,TGTGCCACCAGCAGAGAGGATCGGGGGGCTAATAGCAATCAGCCCCAGCATTTT,CATSREDRGANSNQPQHF
-,TRBJ1-5,-,TRBV4-1,TGCGCCAGCAGTACTGTTCCCCCCCTCGGGGGCAATCAGCCCCAGCATTTT,CASSTVPPLGGNQPQHF
-,TRBJ2-7,TRBD2,TRBV5-1,TGCGCCAGCAGCTTGTCTAGCGGAACCTCCTACGAGCAGTACTTC,CASSLSSGTSYEQYF
-,TRBJ2-5,TRBD1,TRBV7-2,TGTGCCAGCAGCCTCCCGACAGGGAAGGAGACCCAGTACTTC,CASSLPTGKETQYF
-,TRBJ2-1,-,TRBV27,TGTGCCAGCAGTGGGCTGACCTATGAGCAGTTCTTC,CASSGLTYEQFF
once,TRBJ2-7,TRBD2,TRBV6-1,TGTGCCAGCACCGGGACTAGCGGCTCCTACGAGCAGTACTTC,CASTGTSGSYEQYF
-,TRBJ2-5,TRBD2,TRBV5-1,TGCGCCAGCAGCTTTGAATTCGGGGGGCAAGAGACCCAGTACTTC,CASSFEFGGQETQYF
-,TRBJ2-7,-,TRBV10-3,TGTGCCACACTCAAGGATATCGGGAAGGGCGAGCAGTACTTC,CATLKDIGKGEQYF
once,TRBJ2-1,-,TRBV10-3,TGTGCCATCAGTAGTCGGGACCACAACTCCTACAATGAGCAGTTCTTC,CAISSRDHNSYNEQFF
-,TRBJ2-2,-,TRBV10-3,TGTGCCATCAGTGTTCAGGAAAACACCGGGGAGCTGTTTTTT,CAISVQENTGELFF
-,TRBJ1-1,TRBD1,TRBV28,TGTGCCAGCAGTTATTACCCTTCTACCTCCAGGGGGCTGTATACTGAAGCTTTCTTT,CASSYYPSTSRGLYTEAFF
-,TRBJ1-1,TRBD1,TRBV29-1,TGCAGCGCTAGACGGGACAGGTTTACTGAAGCTTTCTTT,CSARRDRFTEAFF
-,TRBJ2-7,-,TRBV2,TGTGCCAGCAGTGAATTTGGGACTCCGGAGAACGAGCAGTACTTC,CASSEFGTPENEQYF
-,TRBJ2-1,TRBD2,TRBV4-1,TGCGCCAGCAGCCAACCTACTAGCGGGAGGAAGGATGAGCAGTTCTTC,CASSQPTSGRKDEQFF
-,TRBJ2-1,TRBD1,TRBV4-1,TGCGCCAGCAGCCAAGATCCCCGACAGGGGTTTGTCTACAATGAGCAGTTCTTC,CASSQDPRQGFVYNEQFF
-,TRBJ2-1,-,TRBV28,TGTGCCAGCAGTTTAAGGGCTAGCGTAAACAATGAGCAGTTCTTC,CASSLRASVNNEQFF
-,TRBJ1-2,-,TRBV28,TGTGCCAGCAGTTTGGGCACCCCCTATGGCTACACCTTC,CASSLGTPYGYTF
-,TRBJ2-7,-,TRBV6-5,TGTGCCAGCAGTTACTCAGGAGCGGTGGGGGCCTACGAGCAGTACTTC,CASSYSGAVGAYEQYF
-,TRBJ2-3,-,TRBV2,TGTGCCAGCAGTTCTCCCGCCACAGATATGCAGTATTTT,CASSSPATDMQYF
-,TRBJ2-1,TRBD2,TRBV5-1,TGCGCCAGCAGCTTGGCGGGACTAGCGGGATCCAATGAGCAGTTCTTC,CASSLAGLAGSNEQFF
-,TRBJ1-5,-,TRBV28,TGTGCCAGCTTCGGGCCCGGGGCCGCTAGCAATCAGCCCCAGCATTTT,CASFGPGAASNQPQHF
-,TRBJ1-1,-,TRBV5-8,TGTGCCAGCAGCTTGGCCCAATTTTTGGGGAGAGAAGCTTTCTTT,CASSLAQFLGREAFF
-,TRBJ2-7,-,TRBV21-1,TGTGCCAGCAGCATCATTAGCGGTACCGCCTACGAGCAGTACTTC,CASSIISGTAYEQYF
-,TRBJ1-5,TRBD1,TRBV28,TGTGCCAGCAGTTCTTGGACAGGGGGGATGGATCAGCCCCAGCATTTT,CASSSWTGGMDQPQHF
-,TRBJ2-7,-,TRBV5-1,TGCGCCAGCAGCTTGGGGTTCCAGGGTAGTGCGTACGAGCAGTACTTC,CASSLGFQGSAYEQYF
-,TRBJ2-4,-,TRBV30,TGTGCCTGGAGCGGGCTCAGGGGATCAAACATTCAGTACTTC,CAWSGLRGSNIQYF
-,TRBJ2-1,TRBD1,TRBV5-1,TGCGCCAGCAGCTCTACGGGACAGGGTCTCTCCTACAATGAGCAGTTCTTC,CASSSTGQGLSYNEQFF
once,TRBJ2-5,-,TRBV28,TGTGCCAGCAGCTCGCAGGGTGCGGTAGAGACCCAGTACTTC,CASSSQGAVETQYF
-,TRBJ2-1,-,TRBV28,TGTGCCAGCAGTTTACTATCTGAGCAGTTCTTC,CASSLLSEQFF
-,TRBJ2-5,TRBD1,TRBV5-1,TGCGCCAGCAGCTTGGTACAGGGGGGCGCGGAGACCCAGTACTTC,CASSLVQGGAETQYF
-,TRBJ1-2,-,TRBV23-1,TGCGCCAGCCGAGAGACCGACCGTGGCGGCTACACCTTC,CASRETDRGGYTF
-,TRBJ1-2,-,TRBV6-5,TGTGCCAGCAACTCCCGTGTACGGGACTATGGCTACACCTTC,CASNSRVRDYGYTF
-,TRBJ1-1,TRBD1,TRBV19,TGTGCCAGTAATACCCGGCAGGGGGGAATCGCTGAAGCTTTCTTT,CASNTRQGGIAEAFF
-,TRBJ1-1,TRBD1,TRBV19,TGTGCCAGTAAGGACAGGGCCCTGAACACTGAAGCTTTCTTT,CASKDRALNTEAFF
-,TRBJ2-5,TRBD2,TRBV2,TGTGCCAGCAGTGAACTCAAGGGGACTAGCGGCCAAGAGACCCAGTACTTC,CASSELKGTSGQETQYF
-,TRBJ2-1,TRBD2,TRBV4-1,TGCGCCAGCAGCCAGGGTAGCGGGAGGTTGTACAATGAGCAGTTCTTC,CASSQGSGRLYNEQFF
-,TRBJ2-7,-,TRBV25-1,TGTGCCAGCCTAAGGTCAGGGGCCTACGAGCAGTACTTC,CASLRSGAYEQYF
-,TRBJ2-7,TRBD1,TRBV5-5,TGTGCCAGCAGCTTGTATCGGGACAGTCGAAGCTCCTACGAGCAGTACTTC,CASSLYRDSRSSYEQYF
-,TRBJ1-2,-,TRBV28,TGTGCCAGCAGTTTAGTGACCAAGGCTAACTATGGCTACACCTTC,CASSLVTKANYGYTF
-,TRBJ2-7,-,TRBV27,TGTGCCAGCAGATCGCTAGGACAGTCCTACGAGCAGTACTTC,CASRSLGQSYEQYF
-,TRBJ1-3,-,TRBV6-5,TGTGCCAGCAGTTCGGCGGAGGCTGGAGGAAACACCATATATTTT,CASSSAEAGGNTIYF
-,TRBJ2-5,-,TRBV7-9,TGTGCCAGCAGCTTAGGCGTAGGGCCCTCCGGAGAGACCCAGTACTTC,CASSLGVGPSGETQYF
-,TRBJ1-2,TRBD1,TRBV18,TGTGCCAGCTCACGACAGGGGGCGAGCTATGGCTACACCTTC,CASSRQGASYGYTF
-,TRBJ2-3,TRBD2,TRBV27,TGTGCCAGCAGACGGGACTATAGCACAGATACGCAGTATTTT,CASRRDYSTDTQYF
-,TRBJ2-3,TRBD2,TRBV7-9,TGTGCCAGCAGCTTACTAGCGGGAGGGCCCGGTACGCAGTATTTT,CASSLLAGGPGTQYF
-,TRBJ1-5,TRBD1,TRBV28,TGTGCCAGCAGGTCAGGGGGCAATAGCAATCAGCCCCAGCATTTT,CASRSGGNSNQPQHF